This paragraph covers one TCR beta chain sequence. This sample was included in a study of shared clonotypes between healthy human individuals. The wider study: Ranging from 18 to 49 in age, donors were a couple of women and a few men.

All participating donors were Caucasian adults from Nashville, Tennessee. Produced via immunoSEQ multiplex PCR; TCRdb's table is partial and in-frame only. The sample holds over a million clones, roughly 95% seen once. This clonotype originated in a man aged 30 to 39 in good health. Specimen: naive CD4+ T cells sorted from blood. Subset noted: CD45RA+ positively selected.

The CDR3 loop reads CASSLVGILIADDTGELFF. The CDR3 DNA follows: TGTGCCAGCAGCTTGGTGGGGATCTTAATAGCGGATGACACCGGGGAGCTGTTTTTT. V is TRBV5-5 and J is TRBJ2-2, with D maybe TRBD2 (6 bases). The CDR3 totals 19 residues. Germline CDR1 is SGHKS and CDR2 is YYEKEE (reference sequence). V lost 0 bases to trimming and J lost 3 bases, with 21 bases between them.